The 23 T cell receptor beta chains in this list originate from one sample, sequenced in a study of T cell responses to AZD1222 COVID-19 vaccine. The repertoire was sequenced with immunoSEQ multiplex PCR; TCRdb's copy has only in-frame clones and lacks some. Altogether over 100,000 clones are present, around 90% being singletons, with the ten largest covering roughly 7%. Here the sequenced sample was peripheral blood, taken on day 0 of AZD1222 vaccination. The receptor source for this set is an adult in good health.

There are a few counts of this clone. The chain has TRBV4-2 and TRBJ1-2; 8 bases line up with TRBD1. V gave up 3 bases and J gave up 3 bases; unmatched junction bases: 3. CDR1 LGHNA and CDR2 YNFKEQ come from the germline V gene. There are 14 residues in the CDR3. The CDR3 reads CASSHPGGDYGYTF. The CDR3 DNA reads TGTGCCAGCAGCCATCCAGGGGGCGACTATGGCTACACCTTC.

For this clone: Other DNA sequences within the sample encode an identical CDR3. The rearrangement uses TRBV3-1 (or the pseudogene TRBV3-2) and TRBJ1-5; D gene unclear. The CDR3 runs to 12 residues. Germline values: CDR1 LGHDT, CDR2 YNNKEL (reference sequence). V was clipped by 3 bases and J by 6 bases, with 6 bases between them. In DNA form, the CDR3 reads TGTGCCAGCAGCCAGGGTGGTCAGCCCCAGCATTTT. Residues: CASSQGGQPQHF.

The chain is built from TRBV7-3 and TRBJ2-2; 8 positions agree with TRBD2. This CDR3 region has 13 residues. The trim removed 6 bases at V and 5 bases at J, leaving 2 bases unmatched. Germline V gene sequence: CDR1 SGHTA, CDR2 FQGTGA. The DNA of the CDR3 is TGTGCCAGCAGGCGACTAGCGACCGGGGAGCTGTTTTTT. Translating it yields CASRRLATGELFF. The full variable domain, rest sourced from reference TRBV7-3 and TRBJ2-2, is GAGVSQTPSNKVTEKGKYVELRCDPISGHTALYWYRQSLGQGPEFLIYFQGTGAADDSGLPNDRFFAVRPEGSVSTLKIQRTERGDSAVYLCASRRLATGELFFGEGSRLTVL.

This chain links TRBV3-1 (or the pseudogene TRBV3-2) with TRBJ1-2; 7 bases map to TRBD1. The junction had 5 bases not matched to a gene; V was cut back by 4 bases and J by 6 bases. CDR1 LGHDT and CDR2 YNNKEL come from the germline V gene (reference sequence). The CDR3 loop spans 13 amino acids. CDR3 in amino acids: CASSRNRGNGYTF. For the CDR3, the DNA is TGTGCCAGCAGCCGTAACAGGGGAAATGGCTACACCTTC.

The chain employs TRBV4-2 and TRBJ2-7, with D possibly TRBD2 on 6 matching bases. V lost 0 bases and J lost 3, with 9 bases in between. The CDR3 covers 14 residues. The V gene's germline CDR1 is LGHNA and CDR2 YNFKEQ. The CDR3 protein is CASSQDRRDYEQYF. The CDR3 DNA is TGTGCCAGCAGCCAAGATCGGCGGGACTACGAGCAGTACTTC.

This sequence joins TRBV14 and TRBJ2-1; D might be TRBD2 (6 bases). The CDR3 covers 16 residues. Trimming stripped 0 bases from V and 1 base from J, with 10 bases between. Germline values: CDR1 SGHDN, CDR2 FVKESK. The CDR3 loop reads CASSQDLGRSYNEQFF. The DNA for the CDR3 is TGTGCCAGCAGCCAAGATCTCGGGAGATCCTACAATGAGCAGTTCTTC.

The rearrangement joins TRBV6-2 or TRBV6-3 to TRBJ1-5; 8 bases agree with TRBD1. Germline V gives CDR1 MNHEY, CDR2 SVGEGT. The CDR3 loop spans 15 amino acids. Trimming at V came to 4 bases and at J to 6 bases, leaving 8 bases not matched to a gene. CDR3 nucleotide sequence: TGTGCCAGCAGTTCTCTGACAGGGGCGCTTCAGCCCCAGCATTTT. The encoded protein is CASSSLTGALQPQHF.

The CDR3 is CASRPSGRAWYEQYF. DNA for the CDR3: TGTGCCAGCAGGCCTAGCGGGAGGGCGTGGTACGAGCAGTACTTC. The J gene is TRBJ2-7, the V gene TRBV6-5, with TRBD2 identical over 12 bases. Per germline, CDR1 MNHEY and CDR2 SVGAGI. V was clipped by 6 bases and J by 4 bases; unmatched bases: 7. The CDR3 sequence is 15 residues long.

This clone was recorded only once. The rearrangement links TRBV27 to TRBJ1-1, with D possibly being TRBD1 (5 bases). Germline loops: CDR1 MNHEY, CDR2 SMNVEV (reference sequence). The CDR3 contains 14 residues. V gave up 3 bases and J gave up 4 bases, with 12 bases separating them. The CDR3 region is CASSLFSGSTEAFF. The CDR3 bases are TGTGCCAGCAGTTTGTTCTCAGGGAGCACTGAAGCTTTCTTT.

The chain joins TRBV27 to TRBJ1-6, with D possibly being TRBD1 (5 bases). V lost 3 bases, J lost 14 bases, and 11 bases lay in between. The germline gives CDR1 MNHEY, CDR2 SMNVEV (reference sequence). The CDR3 loop spans 12 amino acids. DNA for the CDR3: TGTGCCAGCAGTTTGGACCGGGGCACCCTCCACTTT. Translation: CASSLDRGTLHF.

The V and J genes are TRBV5-1 and TRBJ2-6; D might be TRBD1 (5 bases). V lost 4 bases and J lost 1, with 9 bases in between. The germline gives CDR1 SGHRS, CDR2 YFSETQ. The CDR3 covers 15 residues. CDR3 sequence reads: CASSPTDSGANVLTF. CDR3 nucleotides: TGCGCCAGCAGCCCGACAGATTCTGGGGCCAACGTCCTGACTTTC.

This chain links TRBV29-1 with TRBJ2-2; D is ambiguous. Germline lookup yields CDR1 SQVTM and CDR2 ANQGSEA. V was shortened by 7 bases and J by 6 bases, with 12 bases between the two germline ends. The length of the CDR3 is 12 residues. The CDR3 bases are TGCAGCGCCACGTTAGACCCCGGGGAGCTGTTTTTT. The encoded protein is CSATLDPGELFF.

V usage is TRBV5-4 and J usage is TRBJ2-5, with 10 bases lining up with TRBD2. V shed 6 bases, J shed 0 bases, and the junction held 8 bases outside the gene matches. The CDR3 has 16 residues. Germline values: CDR1 SGHNT, CDR2 YYREEE (reference sequence). DNA for the CDR3: TGTGCCAGCACCATCCGCCTAGCGGGGGACCAAGAGACCCAGTACTTC. It yields the protein CASTIRLAGDQETQYF.

CDR3 sequence: CASSLGGTGVTEAFF. The CDR3 coding sequence is TGTGCCAGCAGCCTAGGCGGGACAGGGGTCACTGAAGCTTTCTTT. The chain is built from TRBV7-8 and TRBJ1-1; TRBD1 matches 10 bases. This CDR3 has 15 amino acids. With V trimmed by 5 bases and J by 4 bases, 7 bases remained unmatched. Looked up from germline, CDR1 is SGHVS and CDR2 is FQNEAQ.

This chain joins TRBV7-8 and TRBJ1-1; tentative D call: TRBD1 (5 bases). Germline V gives CDR1 SGHVS, CDR2 FQNEAQ. The CDR3 has 15 residues. Trimming took 5 bases from V and 5 from J, leaving 18 bases between them. CDR3 nucleotides: TGTGCCAGCAGCCCCCTATCGGGGGGGAAAACTGAAGCTTTCTTT. Its protein is CASSPLSGGKTEAFF.

The V and J genes are TRBV4-2 and TRBJ1-5; D is perhaps TRBD1 (5 bases). The V end was cut by 2 bases, the J end by 4 bases, with 15 bases between. The V gene's germline CDR1 is LGHNA and CDR2 YNFKEQ. The CDR3 extends over 16 amino acids. The CDR3, as DNA: TGTGCCAGCAGCCAACTGAATGGGGCTGGGAATCAGCCCCAGCATTTT. This encodes CASSQLNGAGNQPQHF.

V gene TRBV11-1 combines with J gene TRBJ2-3, with 9 nucleotides matching TRBD1. V was clipped by 3 bases and J by 4 bases; unmatched bases: 2. CDR3 length: 14 residues. From germline, CDR1 is SGHAT and CDR2 FQDESV (reference sequence). The CDR3 DNA is TGTGCCAGCAGCTTGAACAGGGGGCCAGATACGCAGTATTTT. Residues: CASSLNRGPDTQYF.

As regards this clone: This may come from a read error, since a much larger clone is one base off. This CDR3 is also generated by other DNA sequences in the sample. V gene TRBV4-1 combines with J gene TRBJ2-7; TRBD1 matches at 9 bases. The CDR3 sequence is 16 residues long. Trimming took 1 base from V and 2 from J; bases not matched to a gene: 6. CDR1 and CDR2 (germline): MGHRA, YSYEKL. The CDR3 DNA reads TGCGCCAGCAGCCAAGGACCGGGACAGGGAACCTACGAGCAGTACTTC. It codes for CASSQGPGQGTYEQYF.

J is TRBJ2-7 and V is TRBV5-5, with D unresolved. CDR1 and CDR2 (germline): SGHKS, YYEKEE (reference sequence). The CDR3 runs 14 residues. V gave up 4 bases and J gave up 0 bases, with 11 bases separating them. CDR3 sequence reads: CASSPAPSSYEQYF. CDR3 DNA: TGTGCCAGCAGCCCGGCGCCCAGCTCCTACGAGCAGTACTTC. The whole variable domain, remainder taken from reference TRBV5-5 and TRBJ2-7, is DAGVTQSPTHLIKTRGQQVTLRCSPISGHKSVSWYQQVLGQGPQFIFQYYEKEERGRGNFPDRFSARQFPNYSSELNVNALLLGDSALYLCASSPAPSSYEQYFGPGTRLTVT.

V and J are TRBV4-1 and TRBJ1-2, with no clear D. The V gene lost 5 bases and the J gene lost 7 bases, with 17 bases spanning the gap. This CDR3 is built from 14 residues. Germline V gene lookup returns CDR1 MGHRA and CDR2 YSYEKL. The CDR3 region has the DNA TGCGCCAGCAGCTACATAGTTATGGGGAGTGGCTACACCTTC. The encoded protein is CASSYIVMGSGYTF.

J is TRBJ2-7 and V is TRBV7-9; TRBD2 agrees at 11 bases. The trim removed 3 bases at V and 3 bases at J, leaving 4 bases unmatched. Germline CDR1 and CDR2: SEHNR and FQNEAQ (reference sequence). This CDR3 is built from 15 residues. For the CDR3, the DNA is TGTGCCAGCAGCTTTACTAGCGGGGGTTTCTACGAGCAGTACTTC. It is translated as CASSFTSGGFYEQYF.

This clone was recorded only once. The genes are TRBV19 and TRBJ1-1; no firm D call. CDR1 LNHDA and CDR2 SQIVND come from the germline V gene (reference sequence). This CDR3 spans 14 amino acids. V lost 5 bases, J lost 4 bases, and 14 bases lay in between. The chain's CDR3 is CASSGEGWFTEAFF. DNA for the CDR3: TGTGCCAGTAGTGGGGAGGGATGGTTCACTGAAGCTTTCTTT.

V is TRBV11-2 and J is TRBJ1-1, with D uncertain. The CDR3 length is 13 residues. V was pared by 3 bases and J by 1 base, with 6 bases between. Germline CDR1 is SGHAT and CDR2 is FQNNGV. The CDR3 coding sequence is TGTGCCAGCAGCTTTAGCACGAACACTGAAGCTTTCTTT. This codes for CASSFSTNTEAFF.